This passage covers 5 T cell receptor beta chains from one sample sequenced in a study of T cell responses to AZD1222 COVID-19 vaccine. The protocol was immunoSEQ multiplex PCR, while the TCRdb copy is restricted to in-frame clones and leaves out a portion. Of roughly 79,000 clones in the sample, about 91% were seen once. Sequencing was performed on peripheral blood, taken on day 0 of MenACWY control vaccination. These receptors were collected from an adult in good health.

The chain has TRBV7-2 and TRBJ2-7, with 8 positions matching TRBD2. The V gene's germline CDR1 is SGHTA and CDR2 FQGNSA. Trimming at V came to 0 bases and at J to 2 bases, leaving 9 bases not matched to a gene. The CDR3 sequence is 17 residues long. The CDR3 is CASSLAIRGRSPYEQYF. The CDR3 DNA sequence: TGTGCCAGCAGCTTAGCGATTCGCGGGAGGTCACCCTACGAGCAGTACTTC. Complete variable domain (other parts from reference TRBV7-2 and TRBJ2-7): GAGVSQSPSNKVTEKGKDVELRCDPISGHTALYWYRQSLGQGLEFLIYFQGNSAPDKSGLPSDRFSAERTGGSVSTLTIQRTQQEDSAVYLCASSLAIRGRSPYEQYFGPGTRLTVT.

CDR3 residues: CASSLTEEQYF. Written as DNA, the CDR3 is TGTGCCAGCAGTTTAACAGAAGAGCAGTACTTC. V is TRBV12-3 or TRBV12-4 and J is TRBJ2-7; D is uncertain. Trimming took 2 bases from V and 7 from J, leaving 6 bases between them. The CDR3 has 11 residues.

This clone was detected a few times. CDR3 sequence: CASSLNSNYGYTF. The CDR3, as DNA: TGTGCCAGCAGCTTAAACAGTAACTATGGCTACACCTTC. The genes are TRBV7-9 and TRBJ1-2, with D hard to call. CDR3 size: 13 residues. The germline gives CDR1 SEHNR, CDR2 FQNEAQ (reference sequence). V lost 2 bases and J lost 1, with 5 bases in between.

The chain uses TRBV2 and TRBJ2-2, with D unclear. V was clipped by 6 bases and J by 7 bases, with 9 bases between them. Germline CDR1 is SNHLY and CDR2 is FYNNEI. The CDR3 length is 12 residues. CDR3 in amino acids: CASSMTSGELFF. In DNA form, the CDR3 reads TGTGCCAGCAGCATGACCAGCGGGGAGCTGTTTTTT.

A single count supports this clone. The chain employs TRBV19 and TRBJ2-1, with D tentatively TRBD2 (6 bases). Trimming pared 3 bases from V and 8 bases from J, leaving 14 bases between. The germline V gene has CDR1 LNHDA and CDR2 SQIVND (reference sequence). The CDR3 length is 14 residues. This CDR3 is CASSMGGSRDEQFF. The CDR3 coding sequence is TGTGCCAGTAGTATGGGAGGATCACGGGATGAGCAGTTCTTC. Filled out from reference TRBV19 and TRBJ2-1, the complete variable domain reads DGGITQSPKYLFRKEGQNVTLSCEQNLNHDAMYWYRQDPGQGLRLIYYSQIVNDFQKGDIAEGYSVSREKKESFPLTVTSAQKNPTAFYLCASSMGGSRDEQFFGPGTRLTVL.